Below are 15 T cell receptor beta chains sequenced from a single sample in a study of cytomegalovirus exposure and HLA in healthy donors. The PCR contained 60 Vbeta and 13 Jbeta primers. Produced via immunoSEQ multiplex PCR; TCRdb's table is partial and in-frame only. The sample lists 95,000 to 100,000 clones, more than 80% seen once, with around 3.9% in the top ten. Material: PBMCs. The receptors derive from a man in his thirties or forties in good health and CMV-seronegative.

The rearrangement uses TRBV4-3 and TRBJ2-3, with D perhaps matching TRBD1 (5 bases). Germline CDR1 reads LGHNA; CDR2 reads YSLEER. V gave up 4 bases and J gave up 5 bases, with 10 bases separating them. The CDR3 extends over 13 amino acids. CDR3 in DNA: TGCGCCAGCAGCCCCAGACAGAAAGATACGCAGTATTTT. The encoded protein is CASSPRQKDTQYF.

Points on this clone: One end of the junction varies from germline; a read error may be responsible. The rearrangement joins TRBV6-5 to TRBJ1-2, with 7 nucleotides matching TRBD1. The CDR3 has 15 amino acids. Germline lookup yields CDR1 MNHEY and CDR2 SVGAGI. This chain's CDR3 is CASSNSGTDVFGYTF. The CDR3 DNA sequence: TGTGCCAGCAGTAACTCCGGGACAGACGTGTTTGGCTACACCTTC.

The rearrangement uses TRBV25-1 and TRBJ2-1, with 8 bases aligning to TRBD1. The CDR3 is made up of 14 amino acids. The germline V gene encodes CDR1 MGHDK and CDR2 SYGVNS. The trim removed 7 bases at V and 9 bases at J, leaving 11 bases unmatched. The CDR3 DNA is TGTGCCAGCATAAAACAGGGGGGTTACGGTGAGCAGTTCTTC. Its translation: CASIKQGGYGEQFF. Full variable domain (missing parts from reference TRBV25-1 and TRBJ2-1): EADIYQTPRYLVIGTGKKITLECSQTMGHDKMYWYQQDPGMELHLIHYSYGVNSTEKGDLSSESTVSRIRTEHFPLTLESARPSHTSQYLCASIKQGGYGEQFFGPGTRLTVL.

The V call is TRBV27, the J call TRBJ2-2, with a tentative D call TRBD2 (5 bases). Germline CDR1 reads MNHEY; CDR2 reads SMNVEV (reference sequence). The CDR3 is 13 residues long. Between the trimmed V and J ends, which lost 5 bases and 5 bases, there was a span of 9 bases. Here the CDR3 DNA reads TGTGCCAGCAGTCGCGGGTCGACCGGGGAGCTGTTTTTT. The encoded protein is CASSRGSTGELFF.

The chain employs TRBV4-3 and TRBJ2-3, with TRBD1 matching over 8 bases. This CDR3 comprises 18 residues. V shed 4 bases, J shed 2 bases, and the junction held 14 bases outside the gene matches. From germline, CDR1 is LGHNA and CDR2 YSLEER. CDR3 sequence reads: CASSLATLGQGPTDTQYF. In nucleotides, the CDR3 is TGCGCCAGCAGCCTTGCCACACTCGGACAGGGACCCACAGATACGCAGTATTTT.

V and J are TRBV28 and TRBJ1-2; possibly TRBD1 for D (5 bases). The V end was cut by 4 bases, the J end by 7 bases, with 10 bases between. This CDR3 contains 12 residues. From germline, CDR1 is MDHEN and CDR2 SYDVKM. The CDR3 is CASSSTARGYTF. The CDR3 DNA sequence: TGTGCCAGCAGTTCGACAGCTCGTGGCTACACCTTC.

The CDR3 sequence: CASSLGTGVNEKLFF. The CDR3 DNA follows: TGCGCCAGCAGCTTGGGGACAGGAGTTAATGAAAAACTGTTTTTT. This chain links TRBV5-1 with TRBJ1-4; 7 nucleotides agree with TRBD1. The junction had 3 bases not matched to a gene; V was cut back by 0 bases and J by 4 bases. Germline CDR1 is SGHRS and CDR2 is YFSETQ. This CDR3 has 15 residues.

The chain uses TRBV15 and TRBJ2-3, with TRBD2 matching 7 bases. J gave up 3 bases and V 4 bases, and 13 bases lay outside the gene matches. CDR3 length: 17 residues. The germline V gene has CDR1 LNHNV and CDR2 YYDKDF (reference sequence). CDR3 sequence reads: CATSIPLGGGMTDTQYF. The CDR3 DNA sequence: TGTGCCACCAGCATTCCCCTTGGCGGGGGTATGACAGATACGCAGTATTTT.

The CDR3: CASEASGSYEQYF. The CDR3 DNA follows: TGCGCCAGCGAGGCTAGCGGTTCCTACGAGCAGTACTTC. The rearrangement joins TRBV10-2 to TRBJ2-7; 7 bases are a match to TRBD2. The CDR3 is made up of 13 amino acids. V lost 8 bases and J lost 1; bases outside the gene matches: 5. Germline loops: CDR1 WSHSY, CDR2 SAAADI.

The V call is TRBV29-1, the J call TRBJ2-7; 10 nucleotides align to TRBD1. The CDR3 has 14 amino acids. The germline CDR1 and CDR2 sequences are SQVTM and ANQGSEA. Trimming at V came to 6 bases and at J to 1 base, leaving 6 bases not matched to a gene. Here the CDR3 DNA reads TGCAGCGTCCGACCGGGACAGGGGTCCTACGAGCAGTACTTC. Its translation is CSVRPGQGSYEQYF.

The CDR3 sequence is CASSEQEYQPQHF. In DNA, the CDR3 is TGTGCCAGCAGCGAACAGGAGTATCAGCCCCAGCATTTT. The chain uses TRBV9 and TRBJ1-5; maybe TRBD1 (5 bases). Germline V gene lookup returns CDR1 SGDLS and CDR2 YYNGEE. V was trimmed by 3 bases and J by 5 bases, leaving 9 bases between them. The CDR3 contains 13 residues.

J is TRBJ2-7 and V is TRBV10-3; a weak D match, TRBD1 (6 bases). This CDR3 comprises 14 residues. CDR1 is ENHRY and CDR2 is SYGVKD in the germline V gene. V lost 3 bases to trimming and J lost 4 bases, with 13 bases between them. This chain's CDR3 is CAISELGAGYEQYF. CDR3 DNA sequence: TGTGCCATCAGTGAATTGGGGGCAGGGTACGAGCAGTACTTC.

J is TRBJ2-5 and V is TRBV4-3; tentatively, D is TRBD2 (5 bases). This CDR3 region has 14 residues. Trimming removed 2 bases at V and 1 base at J, with 8 bases between. Per the germline V gene, CDR1 is LGHNA and CDR2 is YSLEER. DNA for the CDR3: TGCGCCAGCAGCCAACGCAGCGGCCAAGAGACCCAGTACTTC. Translated, it gives CASSQRSGQETQYF.

The rearrangement uses TRBV25-1 and TRBJ1-1; 9 bases map to TRBD1. Germline CDR1 and CDR2: MGHDK and SYGVNS. The junction had 13 bases not matched to a gene; V was cut back by 1 base and J by 4 bases. This CDR3 comprises 18 residues. CDR3 bases: TGTGCCAGCAGTGAATTGGCACCAAGACAGGGGGTTTTCACTGAAGCTTTCTTT. Residues: CASSELAPRQGVFTEAFF.

The chain recombines TRBV28 with TRBJ2-7; 9 bases are a match to TRBD1. The germline gives CDR1 MDHEN, CDR2 SYDVKM. Unmatched junction bases numbered 2, after V lost 7 bases and J lost 4 bases. This CDR3 is 12 amino acids long. The CDR3 loop is CASNGQGYEQYF. The DNA for the CDR3 is TGTGCCAGCAACGGACAGGGGTACGAGCAGTACTTC.